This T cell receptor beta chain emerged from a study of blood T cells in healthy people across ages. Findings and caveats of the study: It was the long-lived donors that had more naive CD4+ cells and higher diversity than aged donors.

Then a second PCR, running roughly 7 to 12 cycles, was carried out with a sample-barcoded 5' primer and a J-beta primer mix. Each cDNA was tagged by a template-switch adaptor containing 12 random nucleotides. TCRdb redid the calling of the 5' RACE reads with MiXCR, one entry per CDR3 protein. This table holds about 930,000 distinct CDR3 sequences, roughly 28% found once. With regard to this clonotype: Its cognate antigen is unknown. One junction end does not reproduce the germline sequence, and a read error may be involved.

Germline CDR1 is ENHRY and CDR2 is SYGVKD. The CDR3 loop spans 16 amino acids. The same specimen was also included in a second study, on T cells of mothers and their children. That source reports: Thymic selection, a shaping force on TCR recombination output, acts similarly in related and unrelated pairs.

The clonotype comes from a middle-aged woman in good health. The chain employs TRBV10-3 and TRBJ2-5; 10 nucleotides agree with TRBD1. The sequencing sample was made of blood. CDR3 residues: CVISDSPGQGMETQYF. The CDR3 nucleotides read TGTGTCATCAGTGACTCACCGGGACAGGGGATGGAGACCCAGTACTTC.